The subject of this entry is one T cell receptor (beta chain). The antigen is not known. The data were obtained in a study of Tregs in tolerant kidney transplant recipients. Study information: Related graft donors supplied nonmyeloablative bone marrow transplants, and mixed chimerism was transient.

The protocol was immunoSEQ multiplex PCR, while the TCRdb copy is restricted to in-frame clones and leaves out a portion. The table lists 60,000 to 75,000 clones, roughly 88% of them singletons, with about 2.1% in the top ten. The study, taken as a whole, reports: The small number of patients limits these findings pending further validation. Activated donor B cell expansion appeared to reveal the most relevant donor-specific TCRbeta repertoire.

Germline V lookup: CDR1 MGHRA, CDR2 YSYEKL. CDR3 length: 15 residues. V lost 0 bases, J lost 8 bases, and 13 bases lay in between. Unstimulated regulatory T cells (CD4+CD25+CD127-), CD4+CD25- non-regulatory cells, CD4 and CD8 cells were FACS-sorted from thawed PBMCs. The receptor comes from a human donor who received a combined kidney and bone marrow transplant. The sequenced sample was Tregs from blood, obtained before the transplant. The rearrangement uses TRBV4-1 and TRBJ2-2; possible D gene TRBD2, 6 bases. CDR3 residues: CASSQERTAGGELFF. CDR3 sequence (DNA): TGCGCCAGCAGCCAAGAGAGGACGGCGGGAGGGGAGCTGTTTTTT.